One and the same sample provided the 29 T cell receptor beta chains below, sequenced in a study of blood T cell repertoires in COVID-19. This table comes from immunoSEQ multiplex PCR, and its TCRdb copy is limited to in-frame clones, with some not included. The sample contains around 60,000 clones, 77% of which appear only once. The sequenced sample was peripheral blood. The receptors here all came from a human donor in a cohort sampled during active COVID-19.

Here the CDR3 DNA reads TGTGCCAGTAGCGCGCCGGGACAGGGCTATGGCTACACCTTC. The encoded protein is CASSAPGQGYGYTF. The V and J genes are TRBV19 and TRBJ1-2; TRBD1 matches 9 bases. V lost 6 bases, J lost 4 bases, and 6 bases stayed unmatched. Germline values: CDR1 LNHDA, CDR2 SQIVND (reference sequence). The CDR3 runs 14 residues.

The chain employs TRBV7-9 and TRBJ1-2; TRBD1 matches 11 bases. V lost 5 bases and J lost 8; bases outside the gene matches: 7. Germline-derived CDR1 and CDR2 are SEHNR and FQNEAQ (reference sequence). This CDR3 comprises 14 residues. The CDR3 is CASSPKGQGVGYTF. As DNA, the CDR3 is TGTGCCAGCAGCCCAAAGGGACAGGGGGTCGGCTACACCTTC.

The J gene is TRBJ1-1, the V gene TRBV5-6, with D perhaps TRBD1 (6 bases). This CDR3 comprises 14 residues. V lost 2 bases and J lost 0, with 8 bases in between. From germline, CDR1 is SGHDT and CDR2 YYEEEE. Here the CDR3 reads CASSFRGMNTEAFF. The CDR3 nucleotides read TGTGCCAGCAGCTTCAGGGGTATGAACACTGAAGCTTTCTTT. The whole variable domain, filled in from reference TRBV5-6 and TRBJ1-1, reads DAGVTQSPTHLIKTRGQQVTLRCSPKSGHDTVSWYQQALGQGPQFIFQYYEEEERQRGNFPDRFSGHQFPNYSSELNVNALLLGDSALYLCASSFRGMNTEAFFGQGTRLTVV.

V and J are TRBV28 and TRBJ2-1; D might be TRBD1 (10 bases). The CDR3 spans 18 residues. Germline V gives CDR1 MDHEN, CDR2 SYDVKM. V dropped 5 bases and J dropped 1 base, with 21 bases sitting between them. As DNA, the CDR3 is TGTGCCAGCAGTATGGGACAGGGGAGCGGGAGGTCCTACAATGAGCAGTTCTTC. The encoded protein is CASSMGQGSGRSYNEQFF.

The count of this clone is one. This rearrangement joins TRBV7-6 to TRBJ1-1; 7 bases match TRBD1. The length of the CDR3 is 15 residues. J gave up 2 bases and V 5 bases, and 8 bases lay outside the gene matches. From germline, CDR1 is SGHVS and CDR2 FNYEAQ. The CDR3 DNA reads as TGTGCCAGCAGCCTTAACAGGGGAACCAACACTGAAGCTTTCTTT. Translation gives CASSLNRGTNTEAFF.

V usage is TRBV6-6 and J usage is TRBJ2-3; 14 positions agree with TRBD2. The V gene end was trimmed by 6 bases and the J gene end by 7 bases; junction bases not matched to a gene: 6. Germline V gene lookup returns CDR1 MNHNY and CDR2 SVGAGI (reference sequence). The CDR3 sequence is 15 residues long. CDR3 DNA sequence: TGTGCCAGCAGGACTAGCGGGGGGGCGTCATATACGCAGTATTTT. Translating it yields CASRTSGGASYTQYF.

The rearrangement links TRBV29-1 to TRBJ2-1; 12 bases are shared with TRBD2. Germline values: CDR1 SQVTM, CDR2 ANQGSEA. V shed 2 bases, J shed 6 bases, and the junction held 8 bases outside the gene matches. The CDR3 length is 16 residues. As DNA, the CDR3 is TGCAGCGTTGAAAGGAGACTAGCGGGAGTGGGCAATGAGCAGTTCTTC. Its translation is CSVERRLAGVGNEQFF.

The chain recombines TRBV27 with TRBJ1-6; 8 nucleotides align to TRBD1. CDR1 is MNHEY, CDR2 SMNVEV, per germline (reference sequence). This CDR3 is built from 15 residues. The junction had 3 bases not matched to a gene; V was cut back by 6 bases and J by 2 bases. The CDR3 sequence: CASRGQDTYNSPLHF. In nucleotides, the CDR3 is TGTGCCAGCAGGGGACAGGACACCTATAATTCACCCCTCCACTTT.

The chain recombines TRBV11-2 with TRBJ1-2; D perhaps matches TRBD1 (6 bases). This CDR3 spans 13 amino acids. CDR1 is SGHAT, CDR2 FQNNGV, per germline. V was cut by 1 base and J by 8 bases, with 11 bases left in between. CDR3 coding DNA: TGTGCCAGCAGCTTAGTTGGGGGCGTGGGCTACACCTTC. Its protein product is CASSLVGGVGYTF. Full variable domain (outside the CDR3, taken from reference TRBV11-2 and TRBJ1-2): EAGVAQSPRYKIIEKRQSVAFWCNPISGHATLYWYQQILGQGPKLLIQFQNNGVVDDSQLPKDRFSAERLKGVDSTLKIQPAKLEDSAVYLCASSLVGGVGYTFGSGTRLTVV.

The V gene is TRBV3-1 (or the pseudogene TRBV3-2), the J gene TRBJ1-1; TRBD1 aligns across 9 bases. CDR1 LGHDT and CDR2 YNNKEL come from the germline V gene (reference sequence). Losses at the gene ends were 4 bases for V and 12 bases for J; bases not matched to a gene: 12. This CDR3 contains 14 residues. This CDR3 is CASSPGQGNRRTFF. Here the CDR3 DNA reads TGTGCCAGCAGCCCGGGACAGGGAAATCGAAGAACTTTCTTT.

This clone was picked up one time. The J gene is TRBJ2-7, the V gene TRBV9; 9 positions match TRBD2. The trim removed 0 bases at V and 3 bases at J, leaving 1 base unmatched. The length of the CDR3 is 14 residues. Germline V gene data show CDR1 as SGDLS and CDR2 as YYNGEE. The CDR3 DNA sequence: TGTGCCAGCAGCGTAGGCGGGGGGGACTACGAGCAGTACTTC. Amino acid sequence: CASSVGGGDYEQYF. The full variable domain, completed using reference TRBV9 and TRBJ2-7, is DSGVTQTPKHLITATGQRVTLRCSPRSGDLSVYWYQQSLDQGLQFLIQYYNGEERAKGNILERFSAQQFPDLHSELNLSSLELGDSALYFCASSVGGGDYEQYFGPGTRLTVT.

The rearrangement joins TRBV7-2 to TRBJ2-3, with TRBD2 matching over 11 bases. V lost 7 bases and J lost 7; bases outside the gene matches: 10. Germline CDR1 and CDR2: SGHTA and FQGNSA. The CDR3 runs 15 residues. CDR3 DNA: TGTGCCAGCAAGCTCATCGGGACTAGCGGAAATACGCAGTATTTT. Protein: CASKLIGTSGNTQYF.

This clone occurred a few times. The chain carries TRBV7-8 and TRBJ2-1; 10 nucleotides agree with TRBD2. The trim removed 11 bases at V and 1 base at J, leaving 17 bases unmatched. The length of the CDR3 is 18 residues. The germline V gene encodes CDR1 SGHVS and CDR2 FQNEAQ. CDR3 DNA sequence: TGTGCCCTACCCAAGGGGGTAGCGGGAGGTAGGTCCTACAATGAGCAGTTCTTC. This gives the protein CALPKGVAGGRSYNEQFF.

There are a few counts of this clone. V is TRBV11-1 and J is TRBJ1-2, with D unresolved. V was pared by 6 bases and J by 7 bases, with 9 bases between. Germline CDR1 is SGHAT and CDR2 is FQDESV (reference sequence). The length of the CDR3 is 11 residues. In DNA, the CDR3 is TGTGCCAGCAGTTCCCGGGTTGGCTACACCTTC. This codes for CASSSRVGYTF.

The rearrangement joins TRBV12-3 or TRBV12-4 to TRBJ2-7; D is unresolved. There are 12 residues in the CDR3. V shed 2 bases and J shed 6 bases, with 8 bases lying between them. The CDR3 region is CASSLPGSEQYF. CDR3 nucleotide sequence: TGTGCCAGCAGTTTACCGGGTAGCGAGCAGTACTTC.

The chain carries TRBV6-5 and TRBJ2-3; D is perhaps TRBD2 (6 bases). Trimming removed 5 bases at V and 5 bases at J, with 8 bases between. The germline gives CDR1 MNHEY, CDR2 SVGAGI. The CDR3 is 12 residues long. CDR3 nucleotides: TGTGCCAGCAGTACGGGGGTAGATACGCAGTATTTT. Translating gives CASSTGVDTQYF.

The rearrangement joins TRBV19 to TRBJ1-1; D gene uncertain. V was trimmed by 3 bases and J by 6 bases, leaving 14 bases between them. From germline, CDR1 is LNHDA and CDR2 SQIVND (reference sequence). CDR3 length: 14 amino acids. The CDR3 sequence: CASSISTERAEAFF. The DNA for the CDR3 is TGTGCCAGTAGTATTTCGACGGAGAGGGCTGAAGCTTTCTTT.

The rearrangement joins TRBV6-5 to TRBJ1-6; tentatively, D is TRBD1 (6 bases). The ends were cut back, 0 bases at V and 10 bases at J, with 16 bases in the middle. The germline gives CDR1 MNHEY, CDR2 SVGAGI. This CDR3 spans 16 amino acids. CDR3 DNA: TGTGCCAGCAGTTACTCGAAGGCAGGGGAAGGCTCACCCCTCCACTTT. Translated: CASSYSKAGEGSPLHF.

This clone was detected only a few times. The chain joins TRBV20-1 to TRBJ1-1; D unresolved. The CDR3 covers 11 residues. V was pared by 6 bases and J by 0 bases, with 5 bases between. CDR1 and CDR2 (germline): DFQATT, SNEGSKA (reference sequence). CDR3 region: CSASMNTEAFF. The CDR3 DNA reads TGCAGTGCCTCTATGAACACTGAAGCTTTCTTT.

This clone was seen more than once but under ten times. The chain joins TRBV5-1 to TRBJ2-7, with D tentatively TRBD2 (5 bases). Per germline, CDR1 SGHRS and CDR2 YFSETQ. CDR3 length: 15 amino acids. V was trimmed by 5 bases and J by 0 bases, leaving 15 bases between them. The CDR3 is CASRLERGSSYEQYF. In DNA form, the CDR3 reads TGCGCCAGCAGACTGGAACGGGGTTCCTCCTACGAGCAGTACTTC.

The chain has TRBV7-9 and TRBJ2-7; 7 bases align to TRBD2. The CDR3 totals 14 residues. V dropped 5 bases and J dropped 5; count of bases not matched to a gene: 9. The germline gives CDR1 SEHNR, CDR2 FQNEAQ (reference sequence). This CDR3 is CASSPPAGVNEQYF. The CDR3 DNA reads TGTGCCAGCAGCCCCCCGGCGGGAGTAAACGAGCAGTACTTC. The full variable domain, rest sourced from reference TRBV7-9 and TRBJ2-7, is DTGVSQNPRHKITKRGQNVTFRCDPISEHNRLYWYRQTLGQGPEFLTYFQNEAQLEKSRLLSDRFSAERPKGSFSTLEIQRTEQGDSAMYLCASSPPAGVNEQYFGPGTRLTVT.

This clone showed up just once. The gene calls are TRBV13 and TRBJ2-2; 11 bases are shared with TRBD1. With V trimmed by 6 bases and J by 6 bases, 9 bases remained unmatched. Germline V CDR1 and CDR2: PRHDT, FYEKMQ (reference sequence). The CDR3 covers 16 residues. DNA for the CDR3: TGTGCCAGCAGTTTATCTTCGGGACAGGGGGCCGGGGAGCTGTTTTTT. Its translation: CASSLSSGQGAGELFF. The full variable domain, rest sourced from reference TRBV13 and TRBJ2-2, is AAGVIQSPRHLIKEKRETATLKCYPIPRHDTVYWYQQGPGQDPQFLISFYEKMQSDKGSIPDRFSAQQFSDYHSELNMSSLELGDSALYFCASSLSSGQGAGELFFGEGSRLTVL.

The chain recombines TRBV4-2 with TRBJ2-3; D may be TRBD2 (7 bases). Per germline, CDR1 LGHNA and CDR2 YNFKEQ. Trimming shortened V by 0 bases and J by 1 base, and 11 bases separated the two germline ends. The CDR3 covers 16 residues. The CDR3 DNA follows: TGTGCCAGCAGCCAAGAGGGCGGGGGCGGCACAGATACGCAGTATTTT. Translation: CASSQEGGGGTDTQYF.

V usage is TRBV7-8 and J usage is TRBJ1-1, with 8 bases that match TRBD1. CDR1 and CDR2 from the germline V gene are SGHVS and FQNEAQ. V shed 4 bases and J 1 base; nucleotides not matched to a gene: 2. There are 14 residues in the CDR3. The CDR3 DNA reads TGTGCCAGCAGCTCAGACAGGGGGAACACTGAAGCTTTCTTT. This encodes CASSSDRGNTEAFF.

V usage is TRBV30 and J usage is TRBJ2-7, with D uncertain. V lost 2 bases and J 4 bases, leaving 24 bases between the germline ends. CDR1 is GTSNPN, CDR2 SVGIG, per germline (reference sequence). This CDR3 region has 17 residues. CDR3 sequence: CAWSLRWRLSPSYEQYF. DNA of the CDR3: TGTGCCTGGAGTTTAAGGTGGAGACTTTCTCCCTCTTACGAGCAGTACTTC.

This clone occurred once. The V call is TRBV6-5, the J call TRBJ2-5, with 10 bases fitting TRBD1. The CDR3 extends over 15 amino acids. Germline lookup yields CDR1 MNHEY and CDR2 SVGAGI. Losses at the gene ends were 8 bases for V and 5 bases for J; bases not matched to a gene: 11. The CDR3 loop is CASLLGQGIEETQYF. The DNA for the CDR3 is TGTGCCAGCCTTCTGGGACAGGGGATTGAGGAGACCCAGTACTTC.

The rearrangement joins TRBV28 to TRBJ1-1; D gene unclear. The germline gives CDR1 MDHEN, CDR2 SYDVKM. The CDR3 has 15 amino acids. V lost 6 bases and J lost 4, with 18 bases in between. CDR3 sequence (DNA): TGTGCCAGCAGGGGTCCGAGGGTTTTGGGCACTGAAGCTTTCTTT. Amino acids: CASRGPRVLGTEAFF.

The chain joins TRBV28 to TRBJ2-4; TRBD2 aligns across 7 bases. The CDR3 covers 13 residues. CDR1 and CDR2 (germline): MDHEN, SYDVKM. Trimming at V came to 8 bases and at J to 5 bases, leaving 6 bases not matched to a gene. The CDR3 DNA is TGTGCCAGCCTTGCTAGCGGTGAAAACATTCAGTACTTC. As protein: CASLASGENIQYF.

The chain uses TRBV29-1 and TRBJ2-7; TRBD2 matches at 13 bases. Germline V gene sequence: CDR1 SQVTM, CDR2 ANQGSEA. J lost 6 bases, V lost 4 bases, and 6 bases had no gene match. CDR3 length: 14 amino acids. The chain's CDR3 is CSVAPGLAGAEQYF. CDR3 bases: TGCAGCGTTGCTCCCGGACTAGCGGGAGCCGAGCAGTACTTC.